This T cell receptor (beta chain) was retrieved from a study of CD8+ T cells in alopecia areata. Study as a whole: Treated patients were given 5 to 10 mg oral tofacitinib twice daily. Study conclusions and caveats: Affected scalp, especially in alopecia totalis/universalis, had a higher clonality than normal scalp did. Sequencing of scalp samples also captures resident alphabeta T cells of normal skin.

In alopecia areata patients, both lesional scalp punch biopsies and peripheral blood were collected. With respect to this clone: The antigen is not known.

RNA extraction was followed by reverse transcription into cDNA, which acted as the sequencing template. TCRdb keeps only in-frame clones here, not all; method: immunoSEQ multiplex PCR. This table has around 98,000 clones, 40% to 45% appearing once. The sequenced material came from CD4+ T cells sorted from blood. This clonotype was sampled from a human donor with alopecia areata.

The CDR3 spells CSAGEGNTIYF. For the CDR3, the DNA is TGCAGCGCTGGAGAAGGGAACACCATATATTTT. The genes are TRBV29-1 and TRBJ1-3; D uncertain. Germline loops: CDR1 SQVTM, CDR2 ANQGSEA. This CDR3 spans 11 amino acids. Deletions cut 7 bases from V and 7 bases from J, with 11 bases between.